The entry below gives a single TCR beta chain sequence along with its context. Germline assignment: CDR1 KGHSH and CDR2 LQKENI. Germline trimming cut 6 bases from V and 5 bases from J; bases unmatched to any gene: 12. The CDR3 has 16 residues. This specimen comes from a study of blood T cell repertoires in COVID-19. In the study overall: The United States, Italy and Spain provided the acute and convalescent COVID-19 samples.

Produced via immunoSEQ multiplex PCR; TCRdb's table is partial and in-frame only. The sample shows some 240,000 clones, over 75% of them seen only once. This receptor was taken from a human donor in a cohort sampled during active COVID-19. The genes are TRBV18 and TRBJ2-1, with 8 bases identical to TRBD2. Sequences were obtained from peripheral blood. The CDR3 here is CASSESRAGGHNEQFF. The CDR3 region has the DNA TGTGCCAGCTCCGAAAGCCGGGCGGGGGGCCACAATGAGCAGTTCTTC.